Following are 27 T cell receptor beta chains from one sample sequenced in a study of siplizumab effects on memory and regulatory T cells. Clones were sequenced by immunoSEQ multiplex PCR, and TCRdb holds only the in-frame ones, with some missing. The sample records some 100,000 clones, about nine tenths being singletons. Sequencing was done on a sample of CD4+ T cells sorted from blood. The receptors stem from a human donor in good health.

The chain carries TRBV30 and TRBJ1-3, with D possibly being TRBD1 (5 bases). Germline loops: CDR1 GTSNPN, CDR2 SVGIG (reference sequence). The V end was cut by 2 bases, the J end by 10 bases, with 15 bases between. This CDR3 comprises 13 residues. The CDR3 DNA reads as TGTGCCTGGAGTAGTCAGGGCCAAGGGACCATATATTTT. It codes for CAWSSQGQGTIYF.

The chain is built from TRBV19 and TRBJ1-1; the D gene is possibly TRBD1 (5 bases). V dropped 7 bases and J dropped 1 base, with 10 bases sitting between them. This CDR3 comprises 13 residues. Germline values: CDR1 LNHDA, CDR2 SQIVND (reference sequence). The CDR3 loop reads CASNMGENTEAFF. CDR3 coding DNA: TGTGCCAGTAACATGGGGGAGAACACTGAAGCTTTCTTT.

This clone came up a few times. V gene TRBV7-9 combines with J gene TRBJ1-6, with D unclear. Trimming took 4 bases from V and 5 from J, leaving 9 bases between them. The CDR3 runs to 14 residues. Germline lookup yields CDR1 SEHNR and CDR2 FQNEAQ (reference sequence). The chain's CDR3 is CASSSDRHNSPLHF. The CDR3 DNA reads as TGTGCCAGCAGCTCCGACCGCCATAATTCACCCCTCCACTTT.

The chain employs TRBV7-9 and TRBJ1-1; weak D call: TRBD1 (5 bases). The germline gives CDR1 SEHNR, CDR2 FQNEAQ (reference sequence). The CDR3 has 12 amino acids. V shed 11 bases and J shed 4 bases, with 14 bases lying between them. The CDR3 protein is CAGRGEGTEAFF. CDR3 nucleotides: TGTGCCGGGAGGGGTGAGGGCACTGAAGCTTTCTTT.

The rearrangement uses TRBV30 and TRBJ1-3; the D is unclear. CDR3 length equals 17 residues. V lost 3 bases, J lost 0 bases, and 18 bases lay in between. CDR1 GTSNPN and CDR2 SVGIG come from the germline V gene (reference sequence). CDR3 protein: CAWRARLGYPSGNTIYF. CDR3 nucleotide sequence: TGTGCCTGGAGGGCCAGGTTGGGTTATCCCTCTGGAAACACCATATATTTT. The full variable domain, rest sourced from reference TRBV30 and TRBJ1-3, is SQTIHQWPATLVQPVGSPLSLECTVEGTSNPNLYWYRQAAGRGLQLLFYSVGIGQISSEVPQNLSASRPQDRQFILSSKKLLLSDSGFYLCAWRARLGYPSGNTIYFGEGSWLTVV.

The chain uses TRBV28 and TRBJ2-7; 7 bases match TRBD1. The CDR3 has 13 residues. V shed 5 bases, J shed 5 bases, and the junction held 6 bases outside the gene matches. Germline V gene lookup returns CDR1 MDHEN and CDR2 SYDVKM. The CDR3 here is CASSRGTADEQYF. The DNA for the CDR3 is TGTGCCAGCAGTAGAGGGACAGCTGACGAGCAGTACTTC.

This clone was observed once. J is TRBJ2-5 and V is TRBV10-1; D uncertain. Germline V lookup: CDR1 WNHNN, CDR2 SYGVQD (reference sequence). CDR3 size: 14 residues. V was pared by 1 base and J by 2 bases, with 8 bases between. Written as DNA, the CDR3 is TGCGCCAGCAGTGAGTTCCAGAATCAAGAGACCCAGTACTTC. Translation: CASSEFQNQETQYF.

The chain joins TRBV5-1 to TRBJ1-1, with D tentatively TRBD1 (5 bases). V was pared by 0 bases and J by 5 bases, with 11 bases between. Germline CDR1 and CDR2: SGHRS and YFSETQ. CDR3 size: 14 residues. The CDR3 DNA follows: TGCGCCAGCAGCTTGGCAGGACGGGGGACTGAAGCTTTCTTT. The encoded protein is CASSLAGRGTEAFF. Full variable domain (remainder filled in from reference TRBV5-1 and TRBJ1-1): KAGVTQTPRYLIKTRGQQVTLSCSPISGHRSVSWYQQTPGQGLQFLFEYFSETQRNKGNFPGRFSGRQFSNSRSEMNVSTLELGDSALYLCASSLAGRGTEAFFGQGTRLTVV.

The chain employs TRBV29-1 and TRBJ2-7, with D uncertain. The CDR3 length is 14 residues. Germline CDR1 and CDR2: SQVTM and ANQGSEA. The V gene lost 5 bases and the J gene lost 0 bases, with 14 bases spanning the gap. CDR3 residues: CSVTGPSSSYEQYF. The CDR3 coding sequence is TGCAGCGTTACCGGGCCCTCAAGCTCCTACGAGCAGTACTTC.

The chain carries TRBV28 and TRBJ1-2; 8 bases line up with TRBD1. The trim removed 6 bases at V and 4 bases at J, leaving 10 bases unmatched. Germline V gene lookup returns CDR1 MDHEN and CDR2 SYDVKM. The CDR3 spans 15 residues. The CDR3 nucleotides are TGTGCCAGCAGCAACCGACAGGGGTCAATCTATGGCTACACCTTC. It translates to CASSNRQGSIYGYTF.

The V gene is TRBV2, the J gene TRBJ2-2; 7 bases map to TRBD1. The CDR3 has 15 residues. CDR1 SNHLY and CDR2 FYNNEI come from the germline V gene. V gave up 3 bases and J gave up 6 bases; unmatched junction bases: 7. CDR3 sequence reads: CASSDEGGAAGELFF. The CDR3 DNA follows: TGTGCCAGCAGTGACGAAGGGGGCGCGGCCGGGGAGCTGTTTTTT.

J is TRBJ2-5 and V is TRBV14; 9 positions agree with TRBD1. This CDR3 comprises 15 residues. Unmatched junction bases numbered 8, after V lost 7 bases and J lost 2 bases. Germline CDR1 SGHDN, CDR2 FVKESK. In DNA, the CDR3 is TGTGCCAGCACCCCCGGGACAGGGAGGCAAGAGACCCAGTACTTC. Translation: CASTPGTGRQETQYF.

The chain has TRBV9 and TRBJ2-3; 8 bases are a match to TRBD2. The germline CDR1 and CDR2 sequences are SGDLS and YYNGEE. CDR3 length equals 15 residues. V gave up 5 bases and J gave up 4 bases; unmatched junction bases: 9. CDR3 sequence (DNA): TGTGCCAGCAGACGGGGGGGCACCACCGCAGATACGCAGTATTTT. It translates to CASRRGGTTADTQYF.

The chain links TRBV18 to TRBJ1-1; D gene uncertain. Germline V gene sequence: CDR1 KGHSH, CDR2 LQKENI. Trimming took 0 bases from V and 2 from J, leaving 10 bases between them. The CDR3 has 15 residues. The CDR3 loop is CASSPPNRANTEAFF. Here the CDR3 DNA reads TGTGCCAGCTCACCACCGAACCGGGCAAACACTGAAGCTTTCTTT. Together with reference TRBV18 and TRBJ1-1, the CDR3 gives the full variable domain: NAGVMQNPRHLVRRRGQEARLRCSPMKGHSHVYWYRQLPEEGLKFMVYLQKENIIDESGMPKERFSAEFPKEGPSILRIQQVVRGDSAAYFCASSPPNRANTEAFFGQGTRLTVV.

This clone was recorded only once. The V call is TRBV27, the J call TRBJ1-4, with 8 nucleotides matching TRBD1. The CDR3 has 15 amino acids. CDR1 is MNHEY, CDR2 SMNVEV, per germline (reference sequence). J was trimmed by 8 bases and V by 5 bases; bases with no gene match: 10. The CDR3 spells CASSPRGLIGEKLFF. In DNA form, the CDR3 reads TGTGCCAGCAGTCCCAGGGGGCTGATAGGGGAAAAACTGTTTTTT.

The V and J genes are TRBV19 and TRBJ2-2; no clear D gene. V gave up 5 bases and J gave up 2 bases, with 12 bases separating them. This CDR3 is 15 amino acids long. Germline V gene data show CDR1 as LNHDA and CDR2 as SQIVND (reference sequence). This CDR3 reads CASSGGGANTGELFF. DNA for the CDR3: TGTGCCAGTAGTGGCGGCGGAGCAAACACCGGGGAGCTGTTTTTT.

The chain recombines TRBV27 with TRBJ2-7; 10 positions match TRBD1. Trimming at V came to 4 bases and at J to 3 bases, leaving 12 bases not matched to a gene. From germline, CDR1 is MNHEY and CDR2 SMNVEV (reference sequence). The CDR3 has 17 residues. In DNA form, the CDR3 reads TGTGCCAGCAGTTCCACTTCCGGGACAGGGGTGCGCTACGAGCAGTACTTC. It translates to CASSSTSGTGVRYEQYF.

The chain carries TRBV7-9 and TRBJ2-7; 10 bases match TRBD1. V trimming: 2 bases; J trimming: 7 bases; junction bases outside the gene matches: 8. The germline V gene encodes CDR1 SEHNR and CDR2 FQNEAQ (reference sequence). This CDR3 is built from 15 residues. The CDR3, as DNA: TGTGCCAGCAGCTTAACCGGGACAGGGGCCCTGGAGCAGTACTTC. This encodes CASSLTGTGALEQYF.

CDR3 nucleotides: TGCGCCAGCAGCCCCGGACAGGGCTATGGCTACACCTTC. Protein sequence: CASSPGQGYGYTF. The chain is built from TRBV4-1 and TRBJ1-2; 8 bases align to TRBD1. The CDR3 contains 13 residues. Germline V gives CDR1 MGHRA, CDR2 YSYEKL. Trimming removed 4 bases from V and 4 bases from J; junction bases left unmatched: 2.

This clone has a single count. The V and J genes are TRBV7-2 and TRBJ1-5, with a tentative D call TRBD1 (5 bases). The CDR3 is made up of 15 amino acids. With 1 base removed from V and 6 bases from J, the gap between germline ends came to 13 bases. The germline gives CDR1 SGHTA, CDR2 FQGNSA. DNA of the CDR3: TGTGCCAGCAGCTTAGTCAGGGTTCCGCGTCAGCCCCAGCATTTT. Residues: CASSLVRVPRQPQHF.

This clone was seen a handful of times. This rearrangement joins TRBV7-2 to TRBJ2-7; D may be TRBD2 (5 bases). The germline gives CDR1 SGHTA, CDR2 FQGNSA. The CDR3 is made up of 14 amino acids. Trimming took off 5 bases at V and 2 bases at J, with 13 bases between the two ends. CDR3 sequence reads: CASSQRANTYEQYF. The CDR3 nucleotides are TGTGCCAGCAGCCAGAGGGCTAACACCTACGAGCAGTACTTC.

J is TRBJ2-2 and V is TRBV6-6, with no clear D. Looked up from germline, CDR1 is MNHNY and CDR2 is SVGAGI (reference sequence). The CDR3 consists of 14 residues. V lost 2 bases, J lost 2 bases, and 6 bases lay in between. The CDR3 loop is CASSYARNTGELFF. CDR3 DNA sequence: TGTGCCAGCAGTTACGCCAGAAACACCGGGGAGCTGTTTTTT.

This chain links TRBV5-6 with TRBJ2-1; the D gene is possibly TRBD2 (6 bases). CDR3 length equals 15 residues. V lost 4 bases and J lost 4, with 15 bases in between. In germline, CDR1 is SGHDT, CDR2 YYEEEE. The CDR3 DNA follows: TGTGCCAGCAGCCCCGGGCCCGGGGGTTACAATGAGCAGTTCTTC. This gives the protein CASSPGPGGYNEQFF.

V is TRBV5-1 and J is TRBJ1-1; a possible D gene is TRBD1 (6 bases). There are 14 residues in the CDR3. CDR1 and CDR2 (germline): SGHRS, YFSETQ. The ends were cut back, 3 bases at V and 4 bases at J, with 13 bases in the middle. In DNA form, the CDR3 reads TGCGCCAGCAGCTCCGACGGGGGCGGCACTGAAGCTTTCTTT. It encodes CASSSDGGGTEAFF.

The V call is TRBV5-4, the J call TRBJ1-5, with D unresolved. V shed 1 base and J shed 3 bases, with 8 bases lying between them. The germline V gene has CDR1 SGHNT and CDR2 YYREEE (reference sequence). The CDR3 is made up of 14 amino acids. CDR3 sequence: CASSLSGPNQPQHF. The CDR3 nucleotides are TGTGCCAGCAGCTTGTCAGGACCCAATCAGCCCCAGCATTTT.

The rearrangement links TRBV6-5 to TRBJ1-3, with no clear D. V lost 2 bases to trimming and J lost 2 bases, with 7 bases between them. CDR1 and CDR2 (germline): MNHEY, SVGAGI. The CDR3 covers 14 residues. In DNA, the CDR3 is TGTGCCAGCAGTTACATGGCAGCTGGAAACACCATATATTTT. It is translated as CASSYMAAGNTIYF.

The chain combines TRBV10-1 with TRBJ2-2; 12 bases fit TRBD1. This CDR3 has 16 amino acids. V dropped 5 bases and J dropped 7; count of bases not matched to a gene: 8. CDR1 WNHNN and CDR2 SYGVQD come from the germline V gene (reference sequence). As DNA, the CDR3 is TGCGCCAGCAGTCCCGGGACAGGGGGCGCAGGCGGGGAGCTGTTTTTT. It codes for CASSPGTGGAGGELFF.